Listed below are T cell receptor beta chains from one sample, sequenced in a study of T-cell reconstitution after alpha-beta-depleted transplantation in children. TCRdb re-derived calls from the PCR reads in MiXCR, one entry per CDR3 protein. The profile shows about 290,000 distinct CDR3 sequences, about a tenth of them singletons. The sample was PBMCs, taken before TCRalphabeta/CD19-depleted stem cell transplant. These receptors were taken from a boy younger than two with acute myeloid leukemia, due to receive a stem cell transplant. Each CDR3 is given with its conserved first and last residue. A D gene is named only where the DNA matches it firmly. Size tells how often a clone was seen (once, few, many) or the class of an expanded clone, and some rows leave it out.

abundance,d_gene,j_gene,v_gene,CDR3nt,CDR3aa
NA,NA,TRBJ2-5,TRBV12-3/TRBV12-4,TGTGCCAGCAGTTTGTTGGGCACCCAAGAGACCCAGTACTTC,CASSLLGTQETQYF
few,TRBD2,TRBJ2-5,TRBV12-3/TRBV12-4,TGTGCCAGCAGCCGATCTAGCGGGAGAGGGGCGACCCAGTACTTC,CASSRSSGRGATQYF
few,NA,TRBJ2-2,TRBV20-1,TGCAGTGCTAGATGGGCAGGGAACACCGGGGAGCTGTTTTTT,CSARWAGNTGELFF
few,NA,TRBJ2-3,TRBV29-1,TGCAGCGTTGGACAGGCCGATACGCAGTATTTT,CSVGQADTQYF
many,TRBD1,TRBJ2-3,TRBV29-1,TGCAGCGTTGAAGTTTTCGCGCTCCGGGACAGGGTCACAGATACGCAGTATTTT,CSVEVFALRDRVTDTQYF
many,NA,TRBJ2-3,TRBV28,TGTGCCAGCAGCCGCAGGGCAGATACGCAGTATTTT,CASSRRADTQYF
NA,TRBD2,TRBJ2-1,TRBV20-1,TGCAGTGCTAGATTTCCTAGCGGGGTCGATGAGCAGTTCTTC,CSARFPSGVDEQFF
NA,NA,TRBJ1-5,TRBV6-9,TGTGCGGCCAGTTATCAGAATCAGCCCCAGCATTTT,CAASYQNQPQHF
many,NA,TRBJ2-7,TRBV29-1,TGCAGCGTTGAGTCACGGGACTCCTTAGAGCAGTACTTC,CSVESRDSLEQYF
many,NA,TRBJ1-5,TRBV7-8,TGTGCCAGCAGCCAGGGGAGCGTGAGCAATCAGCCCCAGCATTTT,CASSQGSVSNQPQHF
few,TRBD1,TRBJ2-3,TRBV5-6,TGTGCCAGCAGCTTTTACAGGGGGCTTAGCACAGATACGCAGTATTTT,CASSFYRGLSTDTQYF
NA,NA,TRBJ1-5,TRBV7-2,TGTGCCAGCAGTCCAACAGGAGTCCATCAGCCCCAGCATTTT,CASSPTGVHQPQHF
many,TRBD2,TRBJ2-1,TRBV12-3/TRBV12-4,TGTGCCAGCGTTGGCGGGGGGGCGGCCCAGCATGAGCAGTTCTTC,CASVGGGAAQHEQFF
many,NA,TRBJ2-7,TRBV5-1,TGCGCCAGCAGCTTGGAATCAATCTACGAGCAGTACTTC,CASSLESIYEQYF
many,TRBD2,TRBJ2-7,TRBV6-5,TGTGCCAGCAGTTACGGGGAGGGCCCCTACGAGCAGTACTTC,CASSYGEGPYEQYF
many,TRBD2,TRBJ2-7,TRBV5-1,TGCGCCAGCAGCGACCGACTCGAGCGGGGGTCAAACTACGAGCAGTACTTC,CASSDRLERGSNYEQYF
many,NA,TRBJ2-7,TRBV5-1,TGCGCCAGCAGCTCCTACGACGAGCAGTACTTC,CASSSYDEQYF
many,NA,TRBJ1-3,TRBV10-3,TGTGCCATCAGAAACGGGTTCTCTGGAAACACCATATATTTT,CAIRNGFSGNTIYF
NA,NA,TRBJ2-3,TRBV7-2,TGTGCCAGCAGCTTCTCTGGCGGGATTAGCACAGATACGCAGTATTTT,CASSFSGGISTDTQYF
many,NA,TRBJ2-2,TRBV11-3,TGTGCCAGCAGCCACCGGACTGCGAACACCGGGGAGCTGTTTTTT,CASSHRTANTGELFF
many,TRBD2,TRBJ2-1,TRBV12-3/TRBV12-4,TGTGCCAGCAGTCCCTACCAGAGACTAGCGGGAGTCAATGAGCAGTTCTTC,CASSPYQRLAGVNEQFF
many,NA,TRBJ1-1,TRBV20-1,TGCAGTGCTAGGTTTGGGGCCCCGAACACTGAAGCTTTCTTT,CSARFGAPNTEAFF
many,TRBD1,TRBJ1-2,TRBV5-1,TGCGCCAGCAGCCCCGGGACAGGGGAGGGCTACACCTTC,CASSPGTGEGYTF
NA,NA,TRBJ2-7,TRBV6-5,TGTGCCAGCAGTTACTCCGGACTACTCTACGAGCAGTACTTC,CASSYSGLLYEQYF
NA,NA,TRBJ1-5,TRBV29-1,TGCAGCGTTGGAACGGGCTACAATCAGCCCCAGCATTTT,CSVGTGYNQPQHF
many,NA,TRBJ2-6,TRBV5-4,TGTGCCAGCAGCTTTTGGGGAAGCTCTGGGGCCAACGTCCTGACTTTC,CASSFWGSSGANVLTF
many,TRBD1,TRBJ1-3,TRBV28,TGTGCCAGCAGTTGGGGACAGGGGATGGGAAACACCATATATTTT,CASSWGQGMGNTIYF
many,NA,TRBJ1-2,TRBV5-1,TGCGCCAGCAGCTTGGACACGGGACACTATGGCTACACCTTC,CASSLDTGHYGYTF
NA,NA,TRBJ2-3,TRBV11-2,TGTGCCAGCAGCTTCCGGGACATAGATGTATATTTT,CASSFRDIDVYF
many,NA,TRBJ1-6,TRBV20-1,TGCAGTGCCCCAAATGGGGCAGGTTACTCCTATAATTCACCCCTCCACTTT,CSAPNGAGYSYNSPLHF
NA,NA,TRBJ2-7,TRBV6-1,TGTGCCAGCAGTCAAACAGGGAGCTCCTACGAGCAGTACTTC,CASSQTGSSYEQYF
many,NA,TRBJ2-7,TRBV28,TGTGCCAGCAGTTTCGGGGGGCTCTCGCCCTACGAGCAGTACTTC,CASSFGGLSPYEQYF
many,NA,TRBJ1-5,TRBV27,TGTGCCAGCAGTCCGCAGGGGAGTCAGCCCCAGCATTTT,CASSPQGSQPQHF
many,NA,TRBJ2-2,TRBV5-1,TGCGCCAGCAGCTCCTCAGGGTCCACCGGGGAGCTGTTTTTT,CASSSSGSTGELFF
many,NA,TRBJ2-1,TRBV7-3,TGTGCCAGCAGCCTCGTATCGTTCAATGAGCAGTTCTTC,CASSLVSFNEQFF
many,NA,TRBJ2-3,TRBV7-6,TGTGCCAGCAGCTTAGGCTGGGGAGGTGCAGATACGCAGTATTTT,CASSLGWGGADTQYF
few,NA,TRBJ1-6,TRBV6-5,TGTGCCAGCAGTTACTTAGGGATTCTTAATTCACCCCTCCACTTT,CASSYLGILNSPLHF
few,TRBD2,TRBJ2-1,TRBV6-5,TGTGCCAGCAGTTACTACTCCGGACTAGCGTCTTACAATGAGCAGTTCTTC,CASSYYSGLASYNEQFF
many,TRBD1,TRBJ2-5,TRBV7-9,TGTGCCGAAGGGACAGAACAAGAGACCCAGTACTTC,CAEGTEQETQYF
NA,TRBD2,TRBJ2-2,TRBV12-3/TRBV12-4,TGTGCCAGCAGGCCCCCTAGCGGGGTGGGCACCGGGGAGCTGTTTTTT,CASRPPSGVGTGELFF
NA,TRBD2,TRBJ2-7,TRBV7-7,TGTGCTAGCAGCCCCTCGCGGGGGACGGGCGAGCAGTACTTC,CASSPSRGTGEQYF
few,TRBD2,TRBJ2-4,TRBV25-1,TGTGCCAGCAGTGGCCCCTACTGGGAGGGAGACATTCAGTACTTC,CASSGPYWEGDIQYF
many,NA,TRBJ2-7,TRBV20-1,TGCAGTGCTAGTAGCCCAACTAGCTACGAGCAGTACTTC,CSASSPTSYEQYF
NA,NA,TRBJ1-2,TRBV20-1,TGCAGTGCTCCCCACCGGTTCAACTATGGCTACACCTTC,CSAPHRFNYGYTF
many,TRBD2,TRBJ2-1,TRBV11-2,TGTGCCAGCAGCTTCCTTAGCGGGGGGACCGGGAATGAGCAGTTCTTC,CASSFLSGGTGNEQFF
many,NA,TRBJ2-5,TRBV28,TGTGCCAGCAGTTTGTCACAGGGAGGGCAAGAGACCCAGTACTTC,CASSLSQGGQETQYF
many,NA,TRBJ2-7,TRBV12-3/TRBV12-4,TGTGCCAGCAGTGCCTTGGGGGCCTGGAACGAGCAGTACTTC,CASSALGAWNEQYF
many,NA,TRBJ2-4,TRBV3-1,TGTGCCAGCAGCCATACGGTGGAAGGATTAGCCAAAAACATTCAGTACTTC,CASSHTVEGLAKNIQYF
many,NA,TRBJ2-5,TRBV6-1,TGTGCCAGCACCCCCCTCTGGGCACCCCAAGAGACCCAGTACTTC,CASTPLWAPQETQYF
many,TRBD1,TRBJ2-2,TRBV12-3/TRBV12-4,TGTGCCAGCTTTACCGGGACAGGGAACACCGGGGAGCTGTTTTTT,CASFTGTGNTGELFF
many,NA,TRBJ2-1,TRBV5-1,TGCGCCAGCAGCTTGGGCGGGCGACTCAATGAGCAGTTCTTC,CASSLGGRLNEQFF
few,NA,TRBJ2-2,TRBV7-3,TGTGCCAGCAGCTTAAGCCTCAGGGAAAGGACGAACACCGGGGAGCTGTTTTTT,CASSLSLRERTNTGELFF
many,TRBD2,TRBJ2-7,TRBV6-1,TGTGCCAGCAGTGAACTTGGACTAGCGGTCTACGAGCAGTACTTC,CASSELGLAVYEQYF
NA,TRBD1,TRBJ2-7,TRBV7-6,TGTGCCAGCAGCTTATGGCCCTCAGGGGGCGGGCCTGGCTCCTACGAGCAGTACTTC,CASSLWPSGGGPGSYEQYF
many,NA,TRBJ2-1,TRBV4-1,TGCGCCAGCAGCCAAGAGGGTGACCTCCTCTACAATGAGCAGTTCTTC,CASSQEGDLLYNEQFF
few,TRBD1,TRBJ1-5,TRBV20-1,TGCAGTGCTAGATTGACAGGGGGCAATCAGCCCCAGCATTTT,CSARLTGGNQPQHF
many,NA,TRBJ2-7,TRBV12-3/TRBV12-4,TGTGCCAGCAGTTTTCTAGCGTACGAGCAGTACTTC,CASSFLAYEQYF
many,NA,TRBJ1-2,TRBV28,TGTGCCAGCAGTTTAGCAGGGTCCTATGGCTACACCTTC,CASSLAGSYGYTF
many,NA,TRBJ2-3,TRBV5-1,TGCGCCAGCAGCTTGGGGCAGGGCCCCCACACAGATACGCAGTATTTT,CASSLGQGPHTDTQYF